The T cell receptor (beta chain) under discussion was sequenced for a study of T-cell reconstitution after alpha-beta-depleted transplantation in children. Whole-study findings and limits: Where some patients showed high TCRbeta diversity at day 60, it came from recipient T cells and thymic progenitors that had survived. The authors attributed T-cell counts and diversity one year after transplant mostly to newly produced T cells. Several hundred rapidly expanded clones from non-depleted graft cells reportedly supplied alpha-beta T cells about two months post-transplant.

Construction of the TCRbeta library involved unique molecular identifiers. TCRdb re-derived calls from the PCR reads in MiXCR, one entry per CDR3 protein. Of 800,000 to 1,000,000 distinct CDR3 sequences in the sample, 25% to 30% were seen once. V shed 6 bases, J shed 1 base, and the junction held 11 bases outside the gene matches. The CDR3 has 16 amino acids. The germline gives CDR1 MNHNS, CDR2 SASEGT. This clonotype came up a few times. As yet, its antigen is unknown. The clonotype originates from a boy under two years old who had a stem cell transplant for SCID, so the T cells may come from the graft donor. The V gene is TRBV6-1, the J gene TRBJ1-1; 7 bases agree with TRBD1. Sequenced here: PBMCs, mostly from graft donor cells, sampled 360 days after TCRalphabeta/CD19-depleted stem cell transplant. CDR3: CASSQGDPPGNTEAFF. In nucleotides, the CDR3 is TGTGCCAGCAGCCAGGGGGACCCTCCAGGGAACACTGAAGCTTTCTTT.